The clone carrying this T cell receptor (beta chain) was seen only a few times. The TCR beta CDR3 regions underwent amplification using RNA transcripts as the source. Using the HTBI primer set, a first-round RT-PCR was run on the TCR CDR3. MiXCR was run by TCRdb on the multiplex PCR reads, yielding one entry per CDR3 protein. The top ten hold about 43% of the sample, which has a few hundred thousand distinct CDR3 sequences, about 45% seen once. Any patient presenting with uncontrolled infection, other autoimmune disease, pregnancy or lactation was left out. The sample originates from a study of T cells in Graves' hyperthyroidism and ophthalmopathy. The CDR3 is made up of 15 amino acids. The germline V gene encodes CDR1 LNHNV and CDR2 YYDKDF (reference sequence). Trimming cost V 1 base and J 4 bases, with 10 bases left between them.

The sequenced sample consisted of peripheral blood or thyroid tissue (not recorded which). This chain links TRBV15 with TRBJ2-2, with D hard to call. This clonotype was obtained from an adult woman with Graves' disease, either hyperthyroidism or ophthalmopathy (not recorded which). The CDR3 loop reads CATSRVGYSTGELFF. Here the CDR3 DNA reads TGTGCCACCAGCAGAGTAGGCTACTCCACCGGGGAGCTGTTTTTT.